A selection of T cell receptor beta chains follows, all from one sample in a study of regulatory T cells in long-lasting Graves disease. One entry per CDR3 protein, called by TCRdb with MiXCR from the multiplex PCR reads. The repertoire holds fewer than 350,000 distinct CDR3 sequences, with 15% to 20% as singletons. This material consisted of peripheral blood mononuclear cells (PBMCs), taken at new diagnosis, from a patient treated with antithyroid drugs. These receptors were collected from a female donor with Graves disease. Both conserved end residues are part of each CDR3. The D gene is left open where the match is weak. Size is stated for part of the rows, as once, few or many counts, or as a class when the clone is expanded.

j_call v_call d_call cdr3_length clone_size cdr3_aa cdr3_nt
TRBJ2-2 TRBV30 NA 13 NA CAWRRTSTGELFF TGTGCCTGGAGGCGGACTTCAACCGGGGAGCTGTTTTTT
TRBJ1-1 TRBV19 NA 15 NA CASSIRATTGGEAFF TGTGCCAGTAGTATTCGGGCCACTACCGGGGGTGAAGCTTTCTTT
TRBJ1-6 TRBV6-1 NA 13 many CASSVSRNSPLHF TGTGCCAGCAGTGTATCGCGAAATTCACCCCTCCACTTT
TRBJ2-3 TRBV30 NA 13 NA CAWSVVTTDTQYF TGTGCCTGGAGTGTGGTAACTACGGATACGCAGTATTTT
TRBJ2-4 TRBV30 NA 12 NA CAWSVLQNIQYF TGTGCCTGGAGTGTACTACAAAACATTCAGTACTTC
TRBJ2-2 TRBV20-1 TRBD1 13 NA CSARETGAGELFF TGCAGTGCTAGGGAGACAGGGGCCGGGGAGCTGTTTTTT
TRBJ2-5 TRBV7-9 TRBD2 17 NA CASRRLAGAGYQETQYF TGTGCCAGCAGACGACTAGCGGGAGCGGGGTACCAAGAGACCCAGTACTTC
TRBJ2-5 TRBV12-3/TRBV12-4 NA 13 many CANSLGGAATQYF TGTGCCAACAGTTTGGGCGGGGCCGCAACCCAGTACTTC
TRBJ2-7 TRBV18 NA 13 NA CASSPSFGDEQYF TGTGCCAGCTCACCAAGTTTCGGAGACGAGCAGTACTTC
TRBJ2-4 TRBV6-9 TRBD2 17 NA CASSYSQRERIKNIQYF TGTGCCAGCAGTTACTCTCAGCGGGAGCGGATCAAAAACATTCAGTACTTC
TRBJ1-2 TRBV5-1 NA 20 many CASSLKPEVRGAGIGYGYTF TGCGCCAGCAGCTTGAAGCCGGAAGTGAGGGGGGCCGGTATCGGCTATGGCTACACCTTC
TRBJ2-5 TRBV6-2/TRBV6-3 TRBD1 16 NA CASTQGTGGSQETQYF TGTGCCAGCACCCAGGGGACAGGGGGGAGTCAAGAGACCCAGTACTTC
TRBJ2-1 TRBV12-3/TRBV12-4 NA 12 many CASRKTGVGQFF TGTGCCAGCAGAAAAACAGGTGTCGGACAGTTCTTC
TRBJ2-7 TRBV28 TRBD1 13 NA CASSCRTGREQYF TGTGCCAGCAGTTGTAGGACAGGGCGCGAGCAGTACTTC
TRBJ2-1 TRBV30 TRBD2 18 many CAWSVLAGGLSSYNEQFF TGTGCCTGGAGTGTACTAGCGGGAGGGCTTTCGTCCTACAATGAGCAGTTCTTC
TRBJ2-5 TRBV15 NA 13 many CATSTSLGETQYF TGCGCCACCAGCACCTCGTTAGGAGAGACCCAGTACTTC
TRBJ2-1 TRBV11-3 TRBD2 16 many CASSPAPGRASGEQFF TGTGCCAGCAGCCCCGCTCCAGGGAGGGCCTCGGGGGAGCAGTTCTTC
TRBJ1-1 TRBV28 NA 14 NA CASSHATRNTEAFF TGTGCCAGCAGTCACGCGACACGGAACACTGAAGCTTTCTTT
TRBJ1-4 TRBV12-3/TRBV12-4 TRBD1 14 many CASSSDRGGEKLFF TGTGCCAGCAGTTCGGACAGGGGAGGGGAAAAACTGTTTTTT
TRBJ1-5 TRBV30 NA 13 many CAWSPRGDQPQHF TGTGCCTGGAGCCCCAGGGGAGATCAGCCCCAGCATTTT
TRBJ2-3 TRBV10-3 TRBD2 17 many CAIRDSGTSGSTDTQYF TGTGCCATCAGGGACTCCGGGACTAGCGGAAGCACAGATACGCAGTATTTT
TRBJ2-2 TRBV9 NA 15 NA CASSPWTRNTGELFF TGTGCCAGCAGCCCCTGGACCAGGAACACCGGGGAGCTGTTTTTT
TRBJ1-1 TRBV10-3 NA 14 many CAISGSVGRTEAFF TGTGCCATCAGTGGGTCGGTGGGGCGGACTGAAGCTTTCTTT
TRBJ1-1 TRBV2 NA 11 many CASMVNTEAFF TGTGCCAGCATGGTGAACACTGAAGCTTTCTTT
TRBJ2-1 TRBV19 NA 14 many CASKSQRSYNEQFF TGTGCCAGTAAGTCCCAGCGGTCCTACAATGAGCAGTTCTTC
TRBJ2-7 TRBV30 NA 13 NA CAWDGGPGTEQYF TGTGCCTGGGACGGCGGCCCGGGGACCGAGCAGTACTTC
TRBJ1-3 TRBV7-9 NA 16 few CASSPAWGPEGNTIYF TGTGCCAGCAGCCCGGCCTGGGGTCCCGAAGGGAACACCATATATTTT
TRBJ2-5 TRBV7-9 NA 15 NA CASSPDRRARETQYF TGTGCCAGCAGTCCGGACAGAAGAGCGCGAGAGACCCAGTACTTC
TRBJ2-1 TRBV13 NA 13 NA CASSLDREDEQFF TGTGCCAGCAGCTTAGACAGAGAAGATGAGCAGTTCTTC
TRBJ2-1 TRBV27 NA 16 NA CASRDTDSEGYNEQFF TGTGCCAGCAGGGACACGGACAGCGAAGGCTACAATGAGCAGTTCTTC
TRBJ2-1 TRBV12-5 NA 14 many CASGVSFKRDEQFF TGTGCTAGTGGTGTTAGTTTCAAAAGGGATGAGCAGTTCTTC
TRBJ2-1 TRBV6-1 NA 15 NA CATRRRGLEAGEQFF TGTGCCACCCGGAGACGGGGGCTAGAAGCTGGCGAGCAGTTCTTC
TRBJ1-1 TRBV9 NA 13 many CASSVTLNTEAFF TGTGCCAGCAGCGTGACCCTCAACACTGAAGCTTTCTTT
TRBJ2-3 TRBV5-4 NA 15 many CASSSPGVSIDTQYF TGTGCCAGCAGTTCCCCGGGGGTATCGATAGATACGCAGTATTTT
TRBJ2-1 TRBV10-3 TRBD2 15 many CAISGGTSSYNEQFF TGTGCCATCAGTGGGGGGACTAGCTCCTACAATGAGCAGTTCTTC
TRBJ2-3 TRBV24-1 NA 16 many CATSDSQDFVTDTQYF TGTGCCACCAGTGATTCACAGGACTTCGTCACAGATACGCAGTATTTT
TRBJ1-5 TRBV28 TRBD1 14 many CASSRTGPYQPQHF TGTGCCAGCAGCCGGACAGGGCCCTATCAGCCCCAGCATTTT
TRBJ1-5 TRBV12-3/TRBV12-4 NA 15 many CASSGYPSLSQPQHF TGTGCCAGCAGTGGGTACCCGTCCTTAAGTCAGCCCCAGCATTTT
TRBJ2-1 TRBV20-1 TRBD2 16 NA CSARLRSGGSYNEQFF TGCAGTGCTAGACTCCGTAGCGGGGGCTCCTACAATGAGCAGTTCTTC
TRBJ1-1 TRBV29-1 TRBD1 10 NA CSVTGVEAFF TGCAGCGTTACAGGGGTTGAAGCTTTCTTT